These T cell receptor beta chains were read from a single sample in a study of early T cells in non-severe SARS-CoV-2 infection. From the 5' RACE reads, TCRdb called clonotypes with MiXCR, one entry per CDR3 protein. The sample lists about 84,000 distinct CDR3 sequences, 9.5% to 13% seen once, with approximately 2.6% in the top ten. The sequenced sample consisted of whole blood. These receptors originate from an adult who was a healthcare worker with PCR-confirmed SARS-CoV-2 infection or an uninfected control (not recorded which). CDR3s include the opening cysteine and the closing phenylalanine or tryptophan. A D gene is named only where the DNA matches it firmly. Clone sizes are given selectively: once, few, many, or a class where the clone is expanded.

clone_size: few; cdr3_length: 16; d_call: -; v_call: TRBV7-9; cdr3_aa: CASSLGEGRESDEQYF
clone_size: few; cdr3_length: 14; d_call: -; v_call: TRBV6-1; cdr3_aa: CASSETRYTDTQYF
clone_size: many; cdr3_length: 13; d_call: -; v_call: TRBV2; cdr3_aa: CASNPDGYTEAFF
clone_size: many; cdr3_length: 12; d_call: -; v_call: TRBV30; cdr3_aa: CAWTWDKNIQYF
clone_size: -; cdr3_length: 18; d_call: -; v_call: TRBV20-1; cdr3_aa: CSARPQRRDFLSGNTIYF
clone_size: many; cdr3_length: 14; d_call: -; v_call: TRBV6-2/TRBV6-3; cdr3_aa: CASRQRTDLYGYTF
clone_size: few; cdr3_length: 14; d_call: -; v_call: TRBV6-5; cdr3_aa: CASKTELRDTEAFF
clone_size: many; cdr3_length: 14; d_call: TRBD1; v_call: TRBV12-3/TRBV12-4; cdr3_aa: CASSRGTGGETQYF
clone_size: many; cdr3_length: 18; d_call: TRBD1; v_call: TRBV6-5; cdr3_aa: CASSYGTLQGIGYNEQFF
clone_size: -; cdr3_length: 14; d_call: -; v_call: TRBV11-2; cdr3_aa: CASSLTQRNTEAFF
clone_size: few; cdr3_length: 14; d_call: -; v_call: TRBV2; cdr3_aa: CASAGGLAKNIQYF
clone_size: many; cdr3_length: 15; d_call: TRBD1; v_call: TRBV11-2; cdr3_aa: CASSPRTGTGEKLFF
clone_size: -; cdr3_length: 16; d_call: -; v_call: TRBV5-1; cdr3_aa: CASSSLGPSDTGELFF
clone_size: -; cdr3_length: 14; d_call: TRBD1; v_call: TRBV28; cdr3_aa: CASSFTGETSPLHF
clone_size: many; cdr3_length: 11; d_call: -; v_call: TRBV7-2; cdr3_aa: CASSPYNEQFF
clone_size: many; cdr3_length: 15; d_call: TRBD2; v_call: TRBV5-1; cdr3_aa: CASSLRPSGSNEQYF
clone_size: many; cdr3_length: 15; d_call: -; v_call: TRBV10-3; cdr3_aa: CAISESVVGFNEQFF
clone_size: many; cdr3_length: 15; d_call: TRBD2; v_call: TRBV7-3; cdr3_aa: CASSSFAGAYNEQFF
clone_size: many; cdr3_length: 15; d_call: -; v_call: TRBV18; cdr3_aa: CASSPKEGRVSEQFF
clone_size: -; cdr3_length: 13; d_call: -; v_call: TRBV20-1; cdr3_aa: CSAGGDGNQPQHF
clone_size: -; cdr3_length: 12; d_call: -; v_call: TRBV25-1; cdr3_aa: CATQEPSGQQYF
clone_size: many; cdr3_length: 12; d_call: -; v_call: TRBV5-5; cdr3_aa: CASSSINNEQFF
clone_size: -; cdr3_length: 13; d_call: -; v_call: TRBV12-3/TRBV12-4; cdr3_aa: CASSLDLNQPQHF
clone_size: many; cdr3_length: 15; d_call: -; v_call: TRBV2; cdr3_aa: CASVVVPASGNTIYF
clone_size: -; cdr3_length: 15; d_call: TRBD1; v_call: TRBV12-3/TRBV12-4; cdr3_aa: CASRKQGATNTEAFF
clone_size: few; cdr3_length: 12; d_call: -; v_call: TRBV29-1; cdr3_aa: CSFREGMYEQYF
clone_size: many; cdr3_length: 14; d_call: TRBD1; v_call: TRBV11-2; cdr3_aa: CASSLGQGYDEQFF
clone_size: -; cdr3_length: 15; d_call: -; v_call: TRBV5-1; cdr3_aa: CASSPREGWTYEQYF
clone_size: few; cdr3_length: 13; d_call: TRBD1; v_call: TRBV7-9; cdr3_aa: CASSQDRGGGYTF
clone_size: few; cdr3_length: 15; d_call: TRBD2; v_call: TRBV5-5; cdr3_aa: CASSLVGTSAYEQFF
clone_size: -; cdr3_length: 13; d_call: TRBD1; v_call: TRBV29-1; cdr3_aa: CSVRQGSGNTIYF
clone_size: many; cdr3_length: 13; d_call: TRBD1; v_call: TRBV2; cdr3_aa: CAGWTGGYNEQFF
clone_size: few; cdr3_length: 13; d_call: TRBD1; v_call: TRBV28; cdr3_aa: CATNPRTGNGYTF
clone_size: many; cdr3_length: 11; d_call: -; v_call: TRBV6-6; cdr3_aa: CALLAGYGYTF
clone_size: -; cdr3_length: 15; d_call: -; v_call: TRBV14; cdr3_aa: CASSKGLPTYNEQFF
clone_size: -; cdr3_length: 15; d_call: -; v_call: TRBV14; cdr3_aa: CASSRRETSRGGYTF
clone_size: -; cdr3_length: 15; d_call: -; v_call: TRBV5-4; cdr3_aa: CASSLGSSQGDTQYF
clone_size: few; cdr3_length: 14; d_call: -; v_call: TRBV12-3/TRBV12-4; cdr3_aa: CASSLGRVNTEAFF
clone_size: few; cdr3_length: 15; d_call: TRBD1; v_call: TRBV6-5; cdr3_aa: CASSRAPDRGNEQFF
clone_size: few; cdr3_length: 13; d_call: -; v_call: TRBV29-1; cdr3_aa: CSVVGDALSGYTF
clone_size: many; cdr3_length: 17; d_call: TRBD2; v_call: TRBV24-1; cdr3_aa: CATSDLTTRLAGETQYF
clone_size: -; cdr3_length: 15; d_call: -; v_call: TRBV12-3/TRBV12-4; cdr3_aa: CASSFGDGSSYEQYF
clone_size: -; cdr3_length: 14; d_call: -; v_call: TRBV6-5; cdr3_aa: CASLSGNLNTEAFF
clone_size: -; cdr3_length: 14; d_call: -; v_call: TRBV6-2/TRBV6-3; cdr3_aa: CASTQDGYRDTQYF
clone_size: many; cdr3_length: 15; d_call: TRBD1; v_call: TRBV20-1; cdr3_aa: CSARPEGQGNAGYTF